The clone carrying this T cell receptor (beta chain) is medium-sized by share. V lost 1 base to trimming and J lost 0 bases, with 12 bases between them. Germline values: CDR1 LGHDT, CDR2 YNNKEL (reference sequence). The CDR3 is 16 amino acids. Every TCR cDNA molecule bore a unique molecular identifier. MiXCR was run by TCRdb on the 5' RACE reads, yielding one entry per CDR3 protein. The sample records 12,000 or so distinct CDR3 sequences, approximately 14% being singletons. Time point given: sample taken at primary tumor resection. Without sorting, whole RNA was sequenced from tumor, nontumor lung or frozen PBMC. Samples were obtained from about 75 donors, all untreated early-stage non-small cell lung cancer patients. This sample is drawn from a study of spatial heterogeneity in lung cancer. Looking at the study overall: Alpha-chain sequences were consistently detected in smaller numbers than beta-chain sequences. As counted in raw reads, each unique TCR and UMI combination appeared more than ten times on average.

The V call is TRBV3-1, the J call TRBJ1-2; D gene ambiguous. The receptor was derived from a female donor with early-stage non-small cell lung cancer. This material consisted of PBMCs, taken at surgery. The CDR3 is CASSQGTTVANYGYTF. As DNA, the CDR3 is TGTGCCAGCAGCCAAGGAACGACGGTAGCTAACTATGGCTACACCTTC.